This T cell receptor (beta chain) was identified in a study of CD8 T cells in ankylosing spondylitis. General study results and limits: Within matched ankylosing spondylitis synovial fluid, disease-linked clones were reportedly significantly enriched. In ankylosing spondylitis blood, a motif of several highly homologous TCR beta variants appeared characteristic. Existing reports had already noted some motif variants in reactive arthritis synovial fluid and blood.

Quantitative 5'-RACE with molecular barcodes was used to make the TCR beta libraries. MiXCR, applied by TCRdb to the 5' RACE reads, yields one record per CDR3 protein. Here the sample spans 150,000 to 200,000 distinct CDR3 sequences, 9.5% to 13% being singletons. The CDR3 has 12 residues. Germline assignment: CDR1 LGHDT and CDR2 YNNKEL (reference sequence). Between the trimmed V and J ends, which lost 1 base and 6 bases, there was a span of 6 bases. As for this clonotype: Its cognate antigen is unknown.

The chain uses TRBV3-1 and TRBJ1-2, with D possibly TRBD1 on 5 matching bases. The clonotype comes from a male donor with ankylosing spondylitis or in good health (not recorded which). Sample: blood, either unsorted or a sorted T cell fraction (not recorded which). The CDR3 DNA reads as TGTGCCAGCAGCCAAGGACAGCATGGCTACACCTTC. The encoded protein is CASSQGQHGYTF.